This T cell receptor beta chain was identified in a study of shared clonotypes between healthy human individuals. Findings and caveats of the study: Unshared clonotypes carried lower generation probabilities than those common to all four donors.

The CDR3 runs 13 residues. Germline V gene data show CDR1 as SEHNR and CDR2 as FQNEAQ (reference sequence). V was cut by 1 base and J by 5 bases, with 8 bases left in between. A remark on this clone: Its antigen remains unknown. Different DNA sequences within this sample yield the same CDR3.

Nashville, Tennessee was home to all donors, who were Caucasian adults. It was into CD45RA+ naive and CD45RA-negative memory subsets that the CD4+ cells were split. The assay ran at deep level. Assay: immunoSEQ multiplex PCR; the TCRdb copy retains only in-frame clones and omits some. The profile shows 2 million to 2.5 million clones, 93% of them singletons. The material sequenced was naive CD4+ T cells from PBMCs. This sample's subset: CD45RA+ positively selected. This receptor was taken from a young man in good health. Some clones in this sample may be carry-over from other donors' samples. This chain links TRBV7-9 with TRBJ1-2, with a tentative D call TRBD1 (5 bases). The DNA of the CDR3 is TGTGCCAGCAGCTTAGGGCAGGGATATGGCTACACCTTC. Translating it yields CASSLGQGYGYTF.